The rows below give T cell receptor beta chains drawn from one sample of a study of identical twins. TCRdb re-derived calls from the 5' RACE reads in MiXCR, one entry per CDR3 protein. The table lists under 900,000 distinct CDR3 sequences, roughly an eighth of them singletons. This sample was also put to use in a study of yellow fever vaccine responses in identical twins.

Sequencing was performed on PBMCs. The source of these receptors is a woman aged 18-29 years in good health. Each CDR3 is given with its conserved first and last residue. Fields, in order: clone size, J gene, V gene, D gene, CDR3 protein, CDR3 DNA. D genes are given only for firm matches. The size field is filled for only some rows; it gives once, few, many or a size class.

clone_size: few
j_call: TRBJ1-4
v_call: TRBV12-5
d_call: -
cdr3_aa: CASGPRTNEKLFF
cdr3_nt: TGTGCTAGTGGTCCTAGGACCAATGAAAAACTGTTTTTT

clone_size: few
j_call: TRBJ2-3
v_call: TRBV12-3/TRBV12-4
d_call: TRBD2
cdr3_aa: CASRLSGSGTDTQYF
cdr3_nt: TGTGCCAGCAGGCTTAGCGGGAGCGGGACAGATACGCAGTATTTT

clone_size: -
j_call: TRBJ2-2
v_call: TRBV25-1
d_call: TRBD2
cdr3_aa: CASSGEKTSGDTGELFF
cdr3_nt: TGTGCCAGCAGCGGAGAAAAGACTAGCGGAGACACCGGGGAGCTGTTTTTT

clone_size: many
j_call: TRBJ1-5
v_call: TRBV5-1
d_call: -
cdr3_aa: CASSLHESPAPQHF
cdr3_nt: TGCGCCAGCAGCTTGCATGAATCCCCAGCCCCCCAGCATTTT

clone_size: -
j_call: TRBJ1-2
v_call: TRBV10-2
d_call: -
cdr3_aa: CASLNNVRLFPNYGYTF
cdr3_nt: TGCGCCAGCTTGAATAACGTCCGTCTATTCCCTAACTATGGCTACACCTTC

clone_size: many
j_call: TRBJ2-7
v_call: TRBV28
d_call: TRBD2
cdr3_aa: CASRGGTSGYEQYF
cdr3_nt: TGTGCCAGCAGAGGAGGGACTAGCGGCTACGAGCAGTACTTC

clone_size: -
j_call: TRBJ2-3
v_call: TRBV5-1
d_call: TRBD1
cdr3_aa: CASTTGQNTDTQYF
cdr3_nt: TGCGCCAGTACGACGGGACAGAACACAGATACGCAGTATTTT

clone_size: -
j_call: TRBJ2-1
v_call: TRBV7-9
d_call: -
cdr3_aa: CASSMTSSYNEQFF
cdr3_nt: TGTGCCAGCAGCATGACTAGCTCCTACAATGAGCAGTTCTTC

clone_size: -
j_call: TRBJ2-2
v_call: TRBV15
d_call: -
cdr3_aa: CATSRVIGGAGTGELFF
cdr3_nt: TGTGCCACCAGCAGAGTTATTGGGGGCGCCGGGACCGGGGAGCTGTTTTTT

clone_size: -
j_call: TRBJ2-1
v_call: TRBV5-1
d_call: TRBD1
cdr3_aa: CASTGTGGNEQFF
cdr3_nt: TGCGCCAGCACGGGGACAGGGGGCAATGAGCAGTTCTTC

clone_size: few
j_call: TRBJ2-5
v_call: TRBV18
d_call: -
cdr3_aa: CASSPLGQARETQYF
cdr3_nt: TGTGCCAGCTCACCATTGGGACAAGCAAGAGAGACCCAGTACTTC

clone_size: -
j_call: TRBJ2-1
v_call: TRBV28
d_call: TRBD2
cdr3_aa: CASSSLATFYNEQFF
cdr3_nt: TGTGCCAGCAGTTCACTAGCGACGTTCTACAATGAGCAGTTCTTC

clone_size: -
j_call: TRBJ1-2
v_call: TRBV6-4
d_call: -
cdr3_aa: CASSDTGSGGYTF
cdr3_nt: TGTGCCAGCAGTGATACAGGGAGCGGTGGCTACACCTTC

clone_size: many
j_call: TRBJ1-1
v_call: TRBV5-1
d_call: -
cdr3_aa: CASSFTAADTEAFF
cdr3_nt: TGCGCCAGCAGCTTTACGGCGGCGGACACTGAAGCTTTCTTT

clone_size: -
j_call: TRBJ1-1
v_call: TRBV29-1
d_call: -
cdr3_aa: CSVSRTVGDYEAFF
cdr3_nt: TGCAGCGTTTCGAGGACAGTCGGCGATTATGAAGCTTTCTTT

clone_size: few
j_call: TRBJ2-3
v_call: TRBV7-9
d_call: -
cdr3_aa: CASSLVLGTTDTQYF
cdr3_nt: TGTGCCAGCAGCTTAGTCCTAGGGACCACAGATACGCAGTATTTT

clone_size: -
j_call: TRBJ1-6
v_call: TRBV12-3/TRBV12-4
d_call: TRBD1
cdr3_aa: CASSYRGQNSPLHF
cdr3_nt: TGTGCCAGCAGTTACAGGGGGCAAAATTCACCCCTCCACTTT

clone_size: few
j_call: TRBJ1-4
v_call: TRBV29-1
d_call: -
cdr3_aa: CSAYPGSSGKLFF
cdr3_nt: TGCAGCGCCTACCCCGGAAGTTCGGGAAAACTGTTTTTT

clone_size: -
j_call: TRBJ2-2
v_call: TRBV7-8
d_call: TRBD2
cdr3_aa: CASSRGGLAGVSNTGELFF
cdr3_nt: TGTGCCAGCAGCCGAGGTGGACTAGCGGGAGTTTCGAACACCGGGGAGCTGTTTTTT

clone_size: few
j_call: TRBJ1-1
v_call: TRBV20-1
d_call: -
cdr3_aa: CSALTGYEAFF
cdr3_nt: TGCAGTGCGCTAACAGGGTATGAAGCTTTCTTT

clone_size: once
j_call: TRBJ2-2
v_call: TRBV24-1
d_call: TRBD1
cdr3_aa: CATSKTTGGKTGELFF
cdr3_nt: TGTGCCACCAGTAAGACTACAGGGGGCAAAACCGGGGAGCTGTTTTTT

clone_size: -
j_call: TRBJ1-2
v_call: TRBV7-9
d_call: TRBD1
cdr3_aa: CASSLAPTGVYGYTF
cdr3_nt: TGTGCCAGCAGCTTAGCACCGACAGGGGTCTATGGCTACACCTTC

clone_size: -
j_call: TRBJ1-6
v_call: TRBV5-1
d_call: -
cdr3_aa: CASQFAGHPSPLHF
cdr3_nt: TGCGCCAGCCAGTTTGCCGGACACCCGTCACCCCTCCACTTT

clone_size: few
j_call: TRBJ2-7
v_call: TRBV27
d_call: -
cdr3_aa: CASSGFLGYEQYF
cdr3_nt: TGTGCCAGCTCGGGCTTCCTAGGCTACGAGCAGTACTTC

clone_size: few
j_call: TRBJ2-1
v_call: TRBV20-1
d_call: TRBD2
cdr3_aa: CSLGASGSWEQFF
cdr3_nt: TGCAGTCTAGGGGCTAGCGGGAGTTGGGAGCAGTTCTTC

clone_size: -
j_call: TRBJ2-1
v_call: TRBV10-3
d_call: TRBD1
cdr3_aa: CAISAAGTGINEQFF
cdr3_nt: TGTGCCATCAGTGCCGCCGGGACAGGGATCAATGAGCAGTTCTTC

clone_size: few
j_call: TRBJ2-1
v_call: TRBV12-3/TRBV12-4
d_call: -
cdr3_aa: CASRLQGFGEQFF
cdr3_nt: TGTGCCAGCAGACTCCAGGGATTTGGCGAGCAGTTCTTC

clone_size: many
j_call: TRBJ2-3
v_call: TRBV24-1
d_call: TRBD1
cdr3_aa: CATSATGGTDTQYF
cdr3_nt: TGTGCCACCAGTGCGACAGGGGGCACAGATACGCAGTATTTT

clone_size: -
j_call: TRBJ2-1
v_call: TRBV19
d_call: -
cdr3_aa: CASRARYNEQFF
cdr3_nt: TGTGCCAGTAGGGCCAGATACAATGAGCAGTTCTTC

clone_size: many
j_call: TRBJ2-3
v_call: TRBV9
d_call: TRBD2
cdr3_aa: CASSVGDGRAWDTQYF
cdr3_nt: TGTGCCAGCAGCGTAGGTGATGGGAGGGCCTGGGATACGCAGTATTTT

clone_size: few
j_call: TRBJ1-1
v_call: TRBV3-1
d_call: -
cdr3_aa: CASSQEPGLLNTEAFF
cdr3_nt: TGTGCCAGCAGCCAAGAACCGGGACTCCTAAACACTGAAGCTTTCTTT

clone_size: -
j_call: TRBJ1-2
v_call: TRBV12-3/TRBV12-4
d_call: -
cdr3_aa: CASRQWANYGYTF
cdr3_nt: TGTGCCAGCAGACAGTGGGCTAACTATGGCTACACCTTC

clone_size: few
j_call: TRBJ2-2
v_call: TRBV10-3
d_call: TRBD2
cdr3_aa: CAIKGTSAGELFF
cdr3_nt: TGTGCCATCAAAGGGACTAGCGCCGGGGAGCTGTTTTTT

clone_size: -
j_call: TRBJ2-7
v_call: TRBV20-1
d_call: TRBD2
cdr3_aa: CSATPGLAGVNVWDYEQYF
cdr3_nt: TGCAGTGCTACCCCCGGACTAGCGGGAGTAAATGTTTGGGACTACGAGCAGTACTTC

clone_size: few
j_call: TRBJ1-2
v_call: TRBV25-1
d_call: -
cdr3_aa: CAINRVANYGYTF
cdr3_nt: TGTGCCATCAACAGGGTAGCTAACTATGGCTACACCTTC

clone_size: few
j_call: TRBJ2-1
v_call: TRBV18
d_call: TRBD2
cdr3_aa: CASSPPSGGTMGEQFF
cdr3_nt: TGTGCCAGCTCACCACCGAGCGGGGGCACCATGGGTGAGCAGTTCTTC

clone_size: -
j_call: TRBJ2-3
v_call: TRBV3-1
d_call: TRBD2
cdr3_aa: CASSRSSGINTDTQYF
cdr3_nt: TGTGCCAGCAGCCGATCTAGCGGAATAAACACAGATACGCAGTATTTT

clone_size: few
j_call: TRBJ2-3
v_call: TRBV4-2
d_call: -
cdr3_aa: CASSQEPGTDTQYF
cdr3_nt: TGTGCCAGCAGCCAAGAACCGGGCACAGATACGCAGTATTTT

clone_size: few
j_call: TRBJ2-2
v_call: TRBV6-1
d_call: TRBD2
cdr3_aa: CASKRTSGSPGELFF
cdr3_nt: TGTGCCAGCAAGAGGACTAGCGGGAGCCCCGGGGAGCTGTTTTTT

clone_size: few
j_call: TRBJ1-2
v_call: TRBV7-9
d_call: -
cdr3_aa: CASSAGTAGYGYTF
cdr3_nt: TGTGCCAGCAGCGCCGGGACTGCAGGCTATGGCTACACCTTC

clone_size: -
j_call: TRBJ2-1
v_call: TRBV7-9
d_call: TRBD2
cdr3_aa: CASSLLGLAGGPDEQFF
cdr3_nt: TGTGCCAGCAGCTTACTCGGCCTAGCGGGAGGGCCTGATGAGCAGTTCTTC

clone_size: -
j_call: TRBJ1-6
v_call: TRBV7-8
d_call: -
cdr3_aa: CASSQTAGESNSPLHF
cdr3_nt: TGTGCCAGCAGTCAAACTGCAGGGGAGAGCAATTCACCCCTCCACTTT

clone_size: few
j_call: TRBJ2-3
v_call: TRBV27
d_call: TRBD2
cdr3_aa: CASSRYLTSGGTDTQYF
cdr3_nt: TGTGCCAGCAGTCGATACTTAACTAGCGGGGGAACAGATACGCAGTATTTT

clone_size: few
j_call: TRBJ2-7
v_call: TRBV12-3/TRBV12-4
d_call: -
cdr3_aa: CASSFSGVEQYF
cdr3_nt: TGTGCCAGCAGTTTTTCAGGGGTCGAGCAGTACTTC

clone_size: few
j_call: TRBJ1-4
v_call: TRBV3-1
d_call: -
cdr3_aa: CASSQGGRAREKLFF
cdr3_nt: TGTGCCAGCAGCCAAGGGGGACGGGCCCGCGAAAAACTGTTTTTT

clone_size: few
j_call: TRBJ1-4
v_call: TRBV5-4
d_call: TRBD1
cdr3_aa: CASSLGQGLATNEKLFF
cdr3_nt: TGTGCCAGCAGCTTGGGACAGGGCCTGGCAACTAATGAAAAACTGTTTTTT

clone_size: few
j_call: TRBJ1-4
v_call: TRBV4-1
d_call: -
cdr3_aa: CASSQGGGTTNEKLFF
cdr3_nt: TGCGCCAGCAGCCAAGGGGGTGGGACAACTAATGAAAAACTGTTTTTT

clone_size: -
j_call: TRBJ1-1
v_call: TRBV14
d_call: TRBD1
cdr3_aa: CASSRAPRQGTGTEAFF
cdr3_nt: TGTGCCAGCAGCCGGGCTCCGCGACAGGGAACAGGGACTGAAGCTTTCTTT

clone_size: -
j_call: TRBJ2-7
v_call: TRBV2
d_call: TRBD1
cdr3_aa: CASIRDRTYEQYF
cdr3_nt: TGTGCCAGCATCCGGGACAGGACCTACGAGCAGTACTTC

clone_size: -
j_call: TRBJ1-5
v_call: TRBV20-1
d_call: -
cdr3_aa: CSASQGRNQPQHF
cdr3_nt: TGCAGTGCTAGTCAGGGCCGCAATCAGCCCCAGCATTTT

clone_size: -
j_call: TRBJ2-6
v_call: TRBV7-3
d_call: -
cdr3_aa: CASSQQGTGANVLTF
cdr3_nt: TGTGCCAGCAGCCAACAGGGTACTGGGGCCAACGTCCTGACTTTC

clone_size: -
j_call: TRBJ2-1
v_call: TRBV12-5
d_call: TRBD2
cdr3_aa: CASGLVGSGGVSYNEQFF
cdr3_nt: TGTGCTAGTGGTTTGGTCGGTAGCGGGGGGGTTTCCTACAATGAGCAGTTCTTC